The clone carrying this T cell receptor (beta chain) was observed many times. The antigen remains unidentified. Trimming took 5 bases from V and 2 from J; bases not matched to a gene: 10. Germline CDR1 reads SGDLS; CDR2 reads YYNGEE. This CDR3 comprises 16 residues. This record belongs to a study of T cells in Graves' hyperthyroidism and ophthalmopathy. Study-level points and caveats: Within blood appeared most thyroid clonotypes that had expanded above 0.001. The model made its ophthalmopathy prediction, and onset followed a median approximately 6.5 months later.

It was RNA transcripts that yielded the amplified TCR beta CDR3 regions. HTBI primers drove first-round RT-PCR of the TCR CDR3. From the multiplex PCR reads, TCRdb called clonotypes with MiXCR, one entry per CDR3 protein. Of under 400,000 distinct CDR3 sequences listed, around 13% are singletons. Over 18 months, lack of ophthalmopathy progression marked Graves' hyperthyroidism as stable. Hyperthyroidism was newly diagnosed in patients aged 18 to 65 (duration under 2 months). The clonotype comes from a woman under 30 with Graves' hyperthyroidism. The sequenced sample was blood. This sequence joins TRBV9 and TRBJ2-3; 8 nucleotides line up with TRBD2. CDR3 nucleotide sequence: TGTGCCAGCAGTCCCCCCCCTAGCGGGTTCACAGATACGCAGTATTTT. It is translated as CASSPPPSGFTDTQYF. The whole variable domain, remainder taken from reference TRBV9 and TRBJ2-3, is DSGVTQTPKHLITATGQRVTLRCSPRSGDLSVYWYQQSLDQGLQFLIQYYNGEERAKGNILERFSAQQFPDLHSELNLSSLELGDSALYFCASSPPPSGFTDTQYFGPGTRLTVL.